This T cell receptor (beta chain) came from a study of STAT5B mutations in CD4+ large granular lymphocyte leukemia. CDR1 and CDR2 from the germline V gene are SGHKS and YYEKEE (reference sequence). Trimming took off 1 base at V and 4 bases at J, with 14 bases between the two ends. This CDR3 region has 15 residues. Measured with immunoSEQ multiplex PCR; TCRdb has only the in-frame clones, and not every one. Here the sample spans 20,000 to 25,000 clones, around 80% being singletons. The sequenced sample was CD4+ T cells from blood buffy coats. The chain couples TRBV5-5 to TRBJ1-1, with D tentatively TRBD1 (5 bases). The source of this sequence is a human donor in good health. CDR3 nucleotides: TGTGCCAGCAGCTTGTCGGGGCGCGGGGGCACTGAAGCTTTCTTT. Protein sequence: CASSLSGRGGTEAFF.